A single sample is the source of the 19 T cell receptor beta chains below, sequenced in a study of blood T cell repertoires in COVID-19. The table came from immunoSEQ multiplex PCR; TCRdb's copy has only in-frame clones and leaves some out. The sample includes around 150,000 clones, 75% to 85% of them seen just once. Sample: peripheral blood. These receptors were obtained from a woman aged 50 to 65 in a cohort sampled during active or convalescent COVID-19.

The chain uses TRBV30 and TRBJ1-1; 9 bases agree with TRBD1. Per germline, CDR1 GTSNPN and CDR2 SVGIG (reference sequence). Germline trimming cut 3 bases from V and 3 bases from J; bases unmatched to any gene: 2. CDR3 length equals 13 residues. CDR3 loop: CAWSRDRDTEAFF. CDR3 nucleotide sequence: TGTGCCTGGAGCAGGGACAGGGACACTGAAGCTTTCTTT.

The rearrangement joins TRBV6-5 to TRBJ1-3; the match to TRBD1 covers 7 bases. The germline V gene encodes CDR1 MNHEY and CDR2 SVGAGI. J gave up 0 bases and V 6 bases, and 5 bases lay outside the gene matches. This CDR3 is 15 amino acids long. The CDR3 region is CASRLGGYSGNTIYF. In nucleotides, the CDR3 is TGTGCCAGCAGGCTAGGGGGCTACTCTGGAAACACCATATATTTT.

The CDR3 sequence: CSVEITRNTEAFF. CDR3 sequence (DNA): TGCAGCGTTGAGATTACAAGGAACACTGAAGCTTTCTTT. This chain connects TRBV29-1 to TRBJ1-1, with D hard to call. Germline V CDR1 and CDR2: SQVTM, ANQGSEA. V was trimmed by 3 bases and J by 1 base, leaving 9 bases between them. The CDR3 length is 13 residues. Together with reference TRBV29-1 and TRBJ1-1, the CDR3 gives the full variable domain: SAVISQKPSRDICQRGTSLTIQCQVDSQVTMMFWYRQQPGQSLTLIATANQGSEATYESGFVIDKFPISRPNLTFSTLTVSNMSPEDSSIYLCSVEITRNTEAFFGQGTRLTVV.

The rearrangement joins TRBV19 to TRBJ2-3, with TRBD1 matching over 7 bases. The CDR3 spans 15 residues. V was pared by 0 bases and J by 3 bases, with 3 bases of the junction left unmatched. Looked up from germline, CDR1 is LNHDA and CDR2 is SQIVND (reference sequence). CDR3 amino acids: CASSIEGGRTDTQYF. The CDR3 DNA follows: TGTGCCAGTAGTATAGAAGGGGGCCGGACAGATACGCAGTATTTT.

To note about this clone: This CDR3 fails to terminate in the conserved phenylalanine or tryptophan, so it likely reflects a read error. The J gene is TRBJ2-7, the V gene TRBV14, with TRBD1 matching over 8 bases. Per the germline V gene, CDR1 is SGHDN and CDR2 is FVKESK. Trimming removed 6 bases from V and 4 bases from J; junction bases left unmatched: 8. CDR3 length: 14 residues. DNA for the CDR3: TGTGCCAGCAGTGGGGCCGGGACAGGTTACGAGCAGTACCTC. This translates into CASSGAGTGYEQYL.

The rearrangement links TRBV10-3 to TRBJ2-2; D may be TRBD1 (5 bases). The CDR3 has 16 residues. The V end was cut by 8 bases, the J end by 9 bases, with 25 bases between. Per germline, CDR1 ENHRY and CDR2 SYGVKD. The chain's CDR3 is CAIDPSTTENRRELFF. The CDR3 DNA reads as TGTGCCATCGACCCCAGTACGACAGAAAACAGAAGGGAGCTGTTTTTT.

The chain couples TRBV19 to TRBJ1-5; 7 nucleotides line up with TRBD1. The germline CDR1 and CDR2 sequences are LNHDA and SQIVND (reference sequence). This CDR3 spans 16 amino acids. Trimming at V came to 7 bases and at J to 0 bases, leaving 9 bases not matched to a gene. CDR3 DNA sequence: TGTGCCAGTACCCTAGGGGGCGTTTATAGCAATCAGCCCCAGCATTTT. Its translation: CASTLGGVYSNQPQHF.

This chain uses TRBV19 with TRBJ2-1; D possibly corresponds to TRBD1 (5 bases). Germline V gene sequence: CDR1 LNHDA, CDR2 SQIVND (reference sequence). Trimming left V 6 bases short and J 2 bases short, with 11 bases between. The CDR3 consists of 14 residues. The CDR3, as DNA: TGTGCCAGTAGAGAAGGGGCTACCTACAATGAGCAGTTCTTC. Translating gives CASREGATYNEQFF.

CDR3 nucleotide sequence: TGTGCCTGGAGTGTACAGGGGCGAGCTGGCTACACCTTC. Translated: CAWSVQGRAGYTF. The chain carries TRBV30 and TRBJ1-2, with 7 positions matching TRBD1. Germline CDR1 is GTSNPN and CDR2 is SVGIG (reference sequence). After removal of 0 bases from V and 7 bases from J, the junction contained 5 bases not matched to a gene. This CDR3 has 13 residues.

The J gene is TRBJ2-2, the V gene TRBV3-1 (or the pseudogene TRBV3-2); D possibly corresponds to TRBD1 (5 bases). V was clipped by 11 bases and J by 2 bases, with 18 bases between them. Germline CDR1 is LGHDT and CDR2 is YNNKEL (reference sequence). The CDR3 has 15 amino acids. The CDR3 loop reads CAVRQQGKNTGELFF. Written as DNA, the CDR3 is TGTGCCGTTCGGCAGCAGGGTAAAAACACCGGGGAGCTGTTTTTT.

This clone was found once. For the CDR3, the DNA is TGTGCCAGCAGTTACCTAGCGGGGGTGGACGATGAGCAGTTCTTC. It is translated as CASSYLAGVDDEQFF. The chain links TRBV6-2 or TRBV6-3 to TRBJ2-1, with TRBD2 matching 10 bases. Germline CDR1 MNHEY, CDR2 SVGEGT. The ends lost 2 bases at V and 8 bases at J; junction bases unmatched: 6. The CDR3 is 15 residues long.

The V and J genes are TRBV3-1 (or the pseudogene TRBV3-2) and TRBJ1-6; 9 nucleotides match TRBD1. Germline-derived CDR1 and CDR2 are LGHDT and YNNKEL (reference sequence). There are 14 residues in the CDR3. The trim removed 4 bases at V and 7 bases at J, leaving 2 bases unmatched. The CDR3 region has the DNA TGTGCCAGCAGCCGGACAGGGGAGAATTCACCCCTCCACTTT. Residues: CASSRTGENSPLHF.

This chain uses TRBV27 with TRBJ1-5, with TRBD1 matching over 10 bases. The ends lost 6 bases at V and 5 bases at J; junction bases unmatched: 7. The CDR3 extends over 15 amino acids. Per germline, CDR1 MNHEY and CDR2 SMNVEV (reference sequence). In DNA, the CDR3 is TGTGCCAGCAGATTAGGGACAGGGGTAGATCAGCCCCAGCATTTT. Translated, it gives CASRLGTGVDQPQHF.

This clone has a single count. This chain links TRBV29-1 with TRBJ1-1; D ambiguous. CDR1 is SQVTM and CDR2 is ANQGSEA in the germline V gene. The CDR3 runs 13 residues. The V end was cut by 0 bases, the J end by 1 base, with 6 bases between. CDR3 amino acids: CSVEDWQNTEAFF. CDR3 in DNA: TGCAGCGTTGAAGATTGGCAGAACACTGAAGCTTTCTTT.

The rearrangement links TRBV12-5 to TRBJ1-3; 9 nucleotides match TRBD1. CDR1 is LGHNT and CDR2 is FRNRAP in the germline V gene. The trim removed 7 bases at V and 1 base at J, leaving 11 bases unmatched. The CDR3 length is 17 residues. In nucleotides, the CDR3 is TGTGCTAGTGTTGCCGGATTGGGACAGGGATCTGGAAACACCATATATTTT. The encoded protein is CASVAGLGQGSGNTIYF. Combining the CDR3 with reference TRBV12-5 and TRBJ1-3 gives the whole variable domain DARVTQTPRHKVTEMGQEVTMRCQPILGHNTVFWYRQTMMQGLELLAYFRNRAPLDDSGMPKDRFSAEMPDATLATLKIQPSEPRDSAVYFCASVAGLGQGSGNTIYFGEGSWLTVV.

The chain joins TRBV6-5 to TRBJ2-7; TRBD1 aligns across 10 bases. V trimming: 6 bases; J trimming: 3 bases; junction bases outside the gene matches: 11. The CDR3 runs to 16 residues. CDR1 is MNHEY, CDR2 SVGAGI, per germline. CDR3 nucleotide sequence: TGTGCCAGCAGGTACACCGGGACAGGGGCCCACTACGAGCAGTACTTC. Translating gives CASRYTGTGAHYEQYF.

This clone showed up just once. The gene calls are TRBV12-3 or TRBV12-4 and TRBJ1-1, with D uncertain. V was cut by 2 bases and J by 4 bases, with 5 bases left in between. CDR3 length equals 12 residues. The CDR3 sequence: CASSLRSTEAFF. CDR3 coding DNA: TGTGCCAGCAGTTTAAGGAGCACTGAAGCTTTCTTT.

This clone occurred once. This chain connects TRBV5-6 to TRBJ1-1; no reliable D call. CDR3 size: 13 residues. Looked up from germline, CDR1 is SGHDT and CDR2 is YYEEEE. V shed 0 bases and J shed 5 bases, with 8 bases lying between them. CDR3 sequence reads: CASSLGSGTEAFF. The CDR3 nucleotides read TGTGCCAGCAGCTTGGGATCCGGGACTGAAGCTTTCTTT.

This chain links TRBV6-5 with TRBJ2-7; TRBD1 matches 8 bases. The CDR3 loop spans 14 amino acids. J gave up 3 bases and V 5 bases, and 6 bases lay outside the gene matches. CDR1 and CDR2 from the germline V gene are MNHEY and SVGAGI. The CDR3 here is CASSLQGDVYEQYF. DNA for the CDR3: TGTGCCAGCAGTCTACAGGGGGATGTCTACGAGCAGTACTTC.